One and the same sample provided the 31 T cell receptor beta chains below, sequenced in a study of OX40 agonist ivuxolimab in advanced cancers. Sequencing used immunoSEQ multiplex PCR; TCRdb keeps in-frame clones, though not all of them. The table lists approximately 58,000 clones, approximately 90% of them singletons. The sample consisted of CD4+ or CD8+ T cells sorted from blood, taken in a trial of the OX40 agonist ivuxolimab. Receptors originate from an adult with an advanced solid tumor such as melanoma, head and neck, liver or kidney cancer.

In nucleotides, the CDR3 is TGTGCCAGCAGTCTAGCCTACGAGCAGTACTTC. This translates into CASSLAYEQYF. This chain links TRBV2 with TRBJ2-7; no firm D call. Germline V gives CDR1 SNHLY, CDR2 FYNNEI. Trimming left V 5 bases short and J 2 bases short, with 4 bases between. The CDR3 extends over 11 amino acids.

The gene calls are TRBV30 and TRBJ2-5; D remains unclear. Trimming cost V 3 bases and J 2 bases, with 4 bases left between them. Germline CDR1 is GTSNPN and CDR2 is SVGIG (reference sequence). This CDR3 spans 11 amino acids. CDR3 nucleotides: TGTGCCTGGAGGGGGCAAGAGACCCAGTACTTC. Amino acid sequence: CAWRGQETQYF.

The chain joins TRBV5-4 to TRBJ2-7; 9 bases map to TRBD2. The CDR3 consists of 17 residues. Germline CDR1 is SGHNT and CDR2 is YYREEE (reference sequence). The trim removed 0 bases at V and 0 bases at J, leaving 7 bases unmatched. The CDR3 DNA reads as TGTGCCAGCAGCTTGGGTCTAGCGGGACCCTACTCCTACGAGCAGTACTTC. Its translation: CASSLGLAGPYSYEQYF.

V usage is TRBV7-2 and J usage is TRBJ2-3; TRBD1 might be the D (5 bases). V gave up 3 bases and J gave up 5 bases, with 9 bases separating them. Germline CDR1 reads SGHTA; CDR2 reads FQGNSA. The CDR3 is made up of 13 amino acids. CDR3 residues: CASSFSDRDTQYF. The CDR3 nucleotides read TGTGCCAGCAGCTTTAGTGACAGAGATACGCAGTATTTT.

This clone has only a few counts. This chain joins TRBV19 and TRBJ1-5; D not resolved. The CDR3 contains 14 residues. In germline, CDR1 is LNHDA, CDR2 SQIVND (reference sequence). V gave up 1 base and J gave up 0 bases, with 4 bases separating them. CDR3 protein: CASSIGNSNQPQHF. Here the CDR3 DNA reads TGTGCCAGTAGTATAGGGAATAGCAATCAGCCCCAGCATTTT. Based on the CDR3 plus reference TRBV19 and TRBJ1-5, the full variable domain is DGGITQSPKYLFRKEGQNVTLSCEQNLNHDAMYWYRQDPGQGLRLIYYSQIVNDFQKGDIAEGYSVSREKKESFPLTVTSAQKNPTAFYLCASSIGNSNQPQHFGDGTRLSIL.

The CDR3 DNA reads TGTGCCAGCGCCCCACTAGCGGAGCACTACAATGAGCAGTTCTTC. Translation: CASAPLAEHYNEQFF. The chain combines TRBV18 with TRBJ2-1, with 8 bases fitting TRBD2. V gave up 8 bases and J gave up 3 bases; unmatched junction bases: 9. There are 15 residues in the CDR3. Germline CDR1 KGHSH, CDR2 LQKENI.

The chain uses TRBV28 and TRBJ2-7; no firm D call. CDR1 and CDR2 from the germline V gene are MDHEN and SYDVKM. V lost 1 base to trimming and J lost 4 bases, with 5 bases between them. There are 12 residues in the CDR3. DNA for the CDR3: TGTGCCAGCAGTTTATTAGGGTACGAGCAGTACTTC. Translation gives CASSLLGYEQYF.

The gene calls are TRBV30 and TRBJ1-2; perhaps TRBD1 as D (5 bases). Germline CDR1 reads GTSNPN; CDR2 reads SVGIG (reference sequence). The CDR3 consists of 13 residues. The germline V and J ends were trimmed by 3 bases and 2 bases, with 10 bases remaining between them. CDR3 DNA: TGTGCCTGGAGCATCGACAGAAACTATGGCTACACCTTC. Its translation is CAWSIDRNYGYTF.

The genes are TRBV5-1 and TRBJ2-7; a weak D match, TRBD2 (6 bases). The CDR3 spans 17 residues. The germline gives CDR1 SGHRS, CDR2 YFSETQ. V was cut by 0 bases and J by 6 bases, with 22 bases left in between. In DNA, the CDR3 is TGCGCCAGCAGCTTGGACGGGAGTCCTCGGATAAAGAGCGAGCAGTACTTC. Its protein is CASSLDGSPRIKSEQYF.

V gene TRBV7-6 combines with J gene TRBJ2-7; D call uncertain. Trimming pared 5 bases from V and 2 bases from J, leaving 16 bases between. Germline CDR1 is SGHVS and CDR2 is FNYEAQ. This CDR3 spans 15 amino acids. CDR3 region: CASSPTRFGAYEQYF. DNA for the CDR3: TGTGCCAGCAGCCCGACACGCTTTGGGGCCTACGAGCAGTACTTC.

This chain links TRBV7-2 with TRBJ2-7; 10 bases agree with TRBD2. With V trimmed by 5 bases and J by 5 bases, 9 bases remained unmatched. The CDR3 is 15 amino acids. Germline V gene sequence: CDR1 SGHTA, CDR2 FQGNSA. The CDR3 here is CASSTSSSGSHEQYF. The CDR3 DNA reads TGTGCCAGCAGCACATCCTCTAGCGGGAGCCACGAGCAGTACTTC. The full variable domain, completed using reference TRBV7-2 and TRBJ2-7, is GAGVSQSPSNKVTEKGKDVELRCDPISGHTALYWYRQSLGQGLEFLIYFQGNSAPDKSGLPSDRFSAERTGGSVSTLTIQRTQQEDSAVYLCASSTSSSGSHEQYFGPGTRLTVT.

CDR3 residues: CASSGDEGNIQYF. CDR3 sequence (DNA): TGTGCCAGCAGTGGGGACGAGGGGAACATTCAGTACTTC. The chain is built from TRBV2 and TRBJ2-4; D is perhaps TRBD1 or TRBD2 (5 bases each). The germline V gene encodes CDR1 SNHLY and CDR2 FYNNEI. CDR3 length: 13 residues. V gave up 4 bases and J gave up 7 bases, with 11 bases separating them. The full variable domain, with the rest looked up from reference TRBV2 and TRBJ2-4, is EPEVTQTPSHQVTQMGQEVILRCVPISNHLYFYWYRQILGQKVEFLVSFYNNEISEKSEIFDDQFSVERPDGSNFTLKIRSTKLEDSAMYFCASSGDEGNIQYFGAGTRLSVL.

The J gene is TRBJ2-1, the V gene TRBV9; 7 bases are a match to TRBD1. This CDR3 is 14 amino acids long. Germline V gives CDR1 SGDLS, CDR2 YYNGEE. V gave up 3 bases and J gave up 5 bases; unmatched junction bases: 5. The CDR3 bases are TGTGCCAGCAGCGCGGGACAGCTAAACAATGAGCAGTTCTTC. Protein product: CASSAGQLNNEQFF.

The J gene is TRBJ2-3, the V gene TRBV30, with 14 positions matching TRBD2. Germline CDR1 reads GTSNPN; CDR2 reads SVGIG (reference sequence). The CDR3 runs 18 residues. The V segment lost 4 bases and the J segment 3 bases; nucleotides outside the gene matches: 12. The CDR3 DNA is TGTGCCTGGACCCCCCGCCGACTAGCGGGAGGGCAAACAGATACGCAGTATTTT. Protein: CAWTPRRLAGGQTDTQYF.

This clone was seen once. The CDR3 DNA reads as TGCGCCAGCAGCCAAGATGAAAGGGGCGATGCCAAAAACATTCAGTACTTC. Residues: CASSQDERGDAKNIQYF. The chain combines TRBV4-1 with TRBJ2-4; possibly TRBD1 for D (5 bases). CDR3 size: 17 residues. Germline-derived CDR1 and CDR2 are MGHRA and YSYEKL. V lost 0 bases and J 1 base, leaving 13 bases between the germline ends.

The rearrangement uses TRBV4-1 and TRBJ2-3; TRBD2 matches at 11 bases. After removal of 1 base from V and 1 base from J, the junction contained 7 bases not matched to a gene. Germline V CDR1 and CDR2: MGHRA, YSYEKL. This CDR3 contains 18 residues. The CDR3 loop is CASSQGRLAGGGTDTQYF. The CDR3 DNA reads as TGCGCCAGCAGCCAAGGCCGCCTAGCGGGAGGCGGCACAGATACGCAGTATTTT.

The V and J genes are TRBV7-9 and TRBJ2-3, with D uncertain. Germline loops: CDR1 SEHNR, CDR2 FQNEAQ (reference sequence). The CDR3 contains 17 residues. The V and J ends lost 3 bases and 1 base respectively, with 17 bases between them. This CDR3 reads CASSFQWTDGGTDTQYF. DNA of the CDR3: TGTGCCAGCAGCTTCCAATGGACGGACGGAGGCACAGATACGCAGTATTTT. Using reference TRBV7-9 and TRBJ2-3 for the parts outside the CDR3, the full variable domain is DTGVSQNPRHKITKRGQNVTFRCDPISEHNRLYWYRQTLGQGPEFLTYFQNEAQLEKSRLLSDRFSAERPKGSFSTLEIQRTEQGDSAMYLCASSFQWTDGGTDTQYFGPGTRLTVL.

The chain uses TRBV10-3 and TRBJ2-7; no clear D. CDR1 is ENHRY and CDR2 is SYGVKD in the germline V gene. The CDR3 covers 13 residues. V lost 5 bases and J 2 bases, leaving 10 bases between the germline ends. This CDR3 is CAISQENAYEQYF. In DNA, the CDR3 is TGTGCCATCAGTCAGGAGAACGCCTACGAGCAGTACTTC.

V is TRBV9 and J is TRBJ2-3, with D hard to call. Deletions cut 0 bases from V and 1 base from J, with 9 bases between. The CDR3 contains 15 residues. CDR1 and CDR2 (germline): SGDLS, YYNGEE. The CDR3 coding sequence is TGTGCCAGCAGCGTAGGGCTTTGGGGCACAGATACGCAGTATTTT. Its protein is CASSVGLWGTDTQYF.

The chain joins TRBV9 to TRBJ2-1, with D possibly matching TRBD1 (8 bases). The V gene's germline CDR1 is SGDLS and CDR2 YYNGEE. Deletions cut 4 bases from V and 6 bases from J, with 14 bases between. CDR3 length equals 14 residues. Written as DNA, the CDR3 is TGTGCCAGCAGCTTCAGCGGGACAGGCAATGAGCAGTTCTTC. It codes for CASSFSGTGNEQFF.

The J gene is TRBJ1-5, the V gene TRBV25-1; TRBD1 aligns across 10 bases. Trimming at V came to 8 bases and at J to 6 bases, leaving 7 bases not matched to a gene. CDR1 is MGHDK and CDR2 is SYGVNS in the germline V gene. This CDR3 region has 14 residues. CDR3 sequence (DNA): TGTGCCAGCCTGGACAGGGGGGTAGTTCAGCCCCAGCATTTT. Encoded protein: CASLDRGVVQPQHF.

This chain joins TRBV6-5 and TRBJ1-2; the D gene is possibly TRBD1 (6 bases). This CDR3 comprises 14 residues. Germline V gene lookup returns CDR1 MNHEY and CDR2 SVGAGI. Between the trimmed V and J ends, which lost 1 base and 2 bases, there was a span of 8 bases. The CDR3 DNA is TGTGCCAGCAGTTACTTAGACAGGAACTATGGCTACACCTTC. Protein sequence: CASSYLDRNYGYTF.

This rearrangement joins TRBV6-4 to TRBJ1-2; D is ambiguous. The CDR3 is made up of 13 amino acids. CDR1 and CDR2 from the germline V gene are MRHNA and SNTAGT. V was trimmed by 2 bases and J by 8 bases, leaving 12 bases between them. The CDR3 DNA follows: TGTGCCAGCAGTGACCCTGGAAGACGAGGCTACACCTTC. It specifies CASSDPGRRGYTF.

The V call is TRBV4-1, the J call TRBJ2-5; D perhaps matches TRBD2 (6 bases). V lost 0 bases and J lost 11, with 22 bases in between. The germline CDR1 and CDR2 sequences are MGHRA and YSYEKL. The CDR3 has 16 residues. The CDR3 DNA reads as TGCGCCAGCAGCCAAGATCGCGGCGGGGAAGTGGAGGAGCAGTACTTC. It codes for CASSQDRGGEVEEQYF.

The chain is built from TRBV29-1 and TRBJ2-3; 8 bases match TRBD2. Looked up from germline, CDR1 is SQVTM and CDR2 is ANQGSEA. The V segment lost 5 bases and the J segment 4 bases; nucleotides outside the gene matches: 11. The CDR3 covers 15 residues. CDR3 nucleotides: TGCAGCGTTCGACTGATGACTAGCGTGGCAGATACGCAGTATTTT. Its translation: CSVRLMTSVADTQYF.

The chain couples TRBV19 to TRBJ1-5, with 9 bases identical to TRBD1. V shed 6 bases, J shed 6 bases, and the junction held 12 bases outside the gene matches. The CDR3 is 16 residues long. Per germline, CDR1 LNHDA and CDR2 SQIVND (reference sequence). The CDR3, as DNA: TGTGCCAGTAGCCTAAATCACAGGGGGCCGGGTCAGCCCCAGCATTTT. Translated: CASSLNHRGPGQPQHF.

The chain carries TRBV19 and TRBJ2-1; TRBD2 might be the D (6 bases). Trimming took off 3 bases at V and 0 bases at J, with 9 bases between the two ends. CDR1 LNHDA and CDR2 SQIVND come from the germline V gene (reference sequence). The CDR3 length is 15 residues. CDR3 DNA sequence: TGTGCCAGTAGTATGGGCGGGGCCTCCTACAATGAGCAGTTCTTC. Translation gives CASSMGGASYNEQFF.

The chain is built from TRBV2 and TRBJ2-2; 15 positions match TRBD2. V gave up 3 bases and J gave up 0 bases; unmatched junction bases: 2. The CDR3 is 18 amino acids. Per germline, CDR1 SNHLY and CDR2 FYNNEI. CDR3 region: CASSEWTSGRANTGELFF. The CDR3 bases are TGTGCCAGCAGTGAGTGGACTAGCGGGAGGGCGAACACCGGGGAGCTGTTTTTT.

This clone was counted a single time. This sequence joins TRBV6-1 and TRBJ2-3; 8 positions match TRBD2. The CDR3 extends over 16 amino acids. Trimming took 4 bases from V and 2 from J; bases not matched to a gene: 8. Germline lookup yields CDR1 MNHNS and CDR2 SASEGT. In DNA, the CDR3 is TGTGCCAGCAGTGCTACCTTAGCGGGGTTCACAGATACGCAGTATTTT. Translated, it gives CASSATLAGFTDTQYF.

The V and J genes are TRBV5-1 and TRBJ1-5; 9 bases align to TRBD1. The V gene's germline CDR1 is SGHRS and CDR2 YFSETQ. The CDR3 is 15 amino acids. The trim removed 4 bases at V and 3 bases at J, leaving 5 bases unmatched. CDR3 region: CASSQGQGPNQPQHF. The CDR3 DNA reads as TGCGCCAGCAGCCAGGGACAGGGTCCCAATCAGCCCCAGCATTTT.

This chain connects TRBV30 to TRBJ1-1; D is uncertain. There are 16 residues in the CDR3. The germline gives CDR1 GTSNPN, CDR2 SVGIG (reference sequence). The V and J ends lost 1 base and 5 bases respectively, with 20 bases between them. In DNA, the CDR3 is TGTGCCTGGAGTGCCCCGTCCAAGACCCAAGGAACTGAAGCTTTCTTT. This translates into CAWSAPSKTQGTEAFF.